This entry is about one TCR beta chain. It was with 60 Vbeta and 13 Jbeta primers that the PCR ran. The protocol was immunoSEQ multiplex PCR, while the TCRdb copy is restricted to in-frame clones and leaves out a portion. There are some 130,000 clones in the sample; about three quarters occur only once, and less than 1.5% lies in the top ten. These data originate in a study of cytomegalovirus exposure and HLA in healthy donors. The CDR3 length is 14 residues. Per the germline V gene, CDR1 is MNHEY and CDR2 is SVGAGI. V lost 2 bases, J lost 1 base, and 9 bases lay in between. The chain joins TRBV6-5 to TRBJ2-7; the D gene is possibly TRBD1 (5 bases). Source material: PBMCs. The clonotype was recovered from a male donor in good health and CMV-seropositive. The CDR3 is CASSYGADSYEQYF. The CDR3 bases are TGTGCCAGCAGTTACGGGGCAGATTCCTACGAGCAGTACTTC.